This T cell receptor beta chain was retrieved from a study of lymphopenia after photon versus proton radiotherapy. Measured with immunoSEQ multiplex PCR; TCRdb has only the in-frame clones, and not every one. The table includes about 68,000 clones, approximately 91% detected once. The V end lost 1 base, the J end lost 1 base, and 8 bases lay between the germline ends. The CDR3 is made up of 15 amino acids. Per germline, CDR1 SGHDN and CDR2 FVKESK. This TCR was recovered from a woman in her 70s with pancreatic cancer. V is TRBV14 and J is TRBJ1-5; D not certain. This material consisted of peripheral blood, taken from a patient treated with photon-based radiotherapy. The DNA of the CDR3 is TGTGCCAGCAGCCAAGGTGTTTCGAGCAATCAGCCCCAGCATTTT. Its protein product is CASSQGVSSNQPQHF.